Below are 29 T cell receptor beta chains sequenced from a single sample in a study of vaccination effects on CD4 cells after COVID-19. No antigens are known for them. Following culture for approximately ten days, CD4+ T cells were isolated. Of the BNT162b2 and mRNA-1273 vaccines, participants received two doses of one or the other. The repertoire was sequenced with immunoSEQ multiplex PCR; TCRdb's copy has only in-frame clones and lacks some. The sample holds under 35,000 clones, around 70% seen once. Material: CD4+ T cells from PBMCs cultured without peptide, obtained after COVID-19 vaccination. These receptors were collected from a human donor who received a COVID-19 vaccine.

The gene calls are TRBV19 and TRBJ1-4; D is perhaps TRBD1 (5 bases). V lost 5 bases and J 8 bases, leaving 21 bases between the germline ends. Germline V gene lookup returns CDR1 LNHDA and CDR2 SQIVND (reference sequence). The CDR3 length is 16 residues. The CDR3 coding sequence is TGTGCCAGTAGTGTTCGGGGCAGGGTTGGCGGCGAAAAACTGTTTTTT. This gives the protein CASSVRGRVGGEKLFF.

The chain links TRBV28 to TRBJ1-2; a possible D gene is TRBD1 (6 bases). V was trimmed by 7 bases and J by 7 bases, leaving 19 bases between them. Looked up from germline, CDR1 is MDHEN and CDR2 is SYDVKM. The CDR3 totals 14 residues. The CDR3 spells CASTRGGARGGYTF. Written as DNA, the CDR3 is TGTGCCAGCACCCGTGGGGGGGCAAGGGGTGGCTACACCTTC.

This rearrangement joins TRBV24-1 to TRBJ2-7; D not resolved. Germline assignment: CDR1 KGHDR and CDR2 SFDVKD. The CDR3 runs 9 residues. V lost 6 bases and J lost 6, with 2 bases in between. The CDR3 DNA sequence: TGTGCCACCAGTCTCGAGCAGTACTTC. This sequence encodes CATSLEQYF.

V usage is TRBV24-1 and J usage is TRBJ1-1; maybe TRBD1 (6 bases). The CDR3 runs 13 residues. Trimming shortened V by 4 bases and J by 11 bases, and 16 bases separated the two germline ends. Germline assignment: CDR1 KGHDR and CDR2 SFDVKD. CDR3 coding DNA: TGTGCCACCAGTGACCCAAACAGGGAGTGGGCTTTCTTT. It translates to CATSDPNREWAFF.

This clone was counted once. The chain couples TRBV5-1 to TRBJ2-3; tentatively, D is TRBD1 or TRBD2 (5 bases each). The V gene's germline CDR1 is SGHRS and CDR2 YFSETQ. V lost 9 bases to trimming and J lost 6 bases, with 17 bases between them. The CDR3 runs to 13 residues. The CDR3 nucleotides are TGCGCCACCCGAAGGGACCCCCCGGATACGCAGTATTTT. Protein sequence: CATRRDPPDTQYF.

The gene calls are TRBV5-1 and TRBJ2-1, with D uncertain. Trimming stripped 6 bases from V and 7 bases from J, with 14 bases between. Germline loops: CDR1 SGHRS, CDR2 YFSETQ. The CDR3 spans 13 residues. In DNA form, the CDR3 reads TGCGCCAGCACCCTTGAGTGGCATAATGAGCAGTTCTTC. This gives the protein CASTLEWHNEQFF.

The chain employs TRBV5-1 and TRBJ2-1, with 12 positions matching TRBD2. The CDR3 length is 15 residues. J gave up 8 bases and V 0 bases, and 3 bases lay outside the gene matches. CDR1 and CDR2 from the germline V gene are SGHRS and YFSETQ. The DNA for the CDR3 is TGCGCCAGCAGCTTGGCTAGCGGGAGGGCCCATGAGCAGTTCTTC. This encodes CASSLASGRAHEQFF.

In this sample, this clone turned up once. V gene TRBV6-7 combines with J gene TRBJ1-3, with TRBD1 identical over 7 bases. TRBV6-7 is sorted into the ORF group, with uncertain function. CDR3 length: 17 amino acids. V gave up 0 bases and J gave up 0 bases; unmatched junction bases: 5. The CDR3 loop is CASSYSKRGHSGNTIYF. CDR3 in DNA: TGTGCCAGCAGTTACTCGAAAAGGGGGCACTCTGGAAACACCATATATTTT.

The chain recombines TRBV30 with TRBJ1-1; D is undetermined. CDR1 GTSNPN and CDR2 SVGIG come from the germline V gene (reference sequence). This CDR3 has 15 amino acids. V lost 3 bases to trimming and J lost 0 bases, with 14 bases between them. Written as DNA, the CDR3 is TGTGCCTGGAGACGGTACAGCGGTATGAACACTGAAGCTTTCTTT. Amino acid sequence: CAWRRYSGMNTEAFF.

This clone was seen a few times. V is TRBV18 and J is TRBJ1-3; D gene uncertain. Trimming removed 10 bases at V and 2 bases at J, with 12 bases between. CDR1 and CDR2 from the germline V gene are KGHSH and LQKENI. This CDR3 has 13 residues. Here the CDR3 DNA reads TGTGCCACCCAAGAGGGCCCTGGAAACACCATATATTTT. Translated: CATQEGPGNTIYF.

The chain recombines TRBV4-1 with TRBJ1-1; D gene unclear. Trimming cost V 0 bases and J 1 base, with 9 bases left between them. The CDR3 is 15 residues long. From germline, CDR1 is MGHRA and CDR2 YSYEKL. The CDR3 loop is CASSQDRVGNTEAFF. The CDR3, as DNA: TGCGCCAGCAGCCAAGACCGGGTCGGGAACACTGAAGCTTTCTTT.

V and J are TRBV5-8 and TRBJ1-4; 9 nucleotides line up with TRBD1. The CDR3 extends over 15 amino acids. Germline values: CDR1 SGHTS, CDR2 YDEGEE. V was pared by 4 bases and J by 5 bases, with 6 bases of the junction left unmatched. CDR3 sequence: CASSPGQGKNEKLFF. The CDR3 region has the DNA TGTGCCAGCAGCCCCGGACAGGGGAAAAATGAAAAACTGTTTTTT.

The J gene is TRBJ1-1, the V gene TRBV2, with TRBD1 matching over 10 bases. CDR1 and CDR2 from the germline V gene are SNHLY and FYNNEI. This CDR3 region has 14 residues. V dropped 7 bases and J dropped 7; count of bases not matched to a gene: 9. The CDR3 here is CASMSPDRGLEAFF. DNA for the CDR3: TGTGCCAGCATGAGCCCCGACAGGGGGCTTGAAGCTTTCTTT.

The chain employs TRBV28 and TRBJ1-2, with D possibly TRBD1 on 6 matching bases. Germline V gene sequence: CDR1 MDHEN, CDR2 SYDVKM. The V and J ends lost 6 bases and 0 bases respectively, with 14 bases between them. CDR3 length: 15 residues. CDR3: CASREGGITNYGYTF. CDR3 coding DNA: TGTGCCAGCAGAGAGGGGGGGATTACTAACTATGGCTACACCTTC.

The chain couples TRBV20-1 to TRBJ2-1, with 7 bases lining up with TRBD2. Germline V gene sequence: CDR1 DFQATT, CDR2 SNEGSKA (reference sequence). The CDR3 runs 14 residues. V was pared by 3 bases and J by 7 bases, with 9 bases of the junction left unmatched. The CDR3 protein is CSASRGGRANEQFF. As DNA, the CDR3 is TGCAGTGCTAGTCGCGGCGGGAGAGCGAATGAGCAGTTCTTC.

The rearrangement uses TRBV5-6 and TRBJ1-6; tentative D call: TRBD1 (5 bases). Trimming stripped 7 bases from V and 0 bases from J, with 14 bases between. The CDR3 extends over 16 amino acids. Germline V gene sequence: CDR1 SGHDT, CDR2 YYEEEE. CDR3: CASAISGLSYNSPLHF. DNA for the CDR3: TGTGCCAGCGCTATTTCGGGGCTCTCCTATAATTCACCCCTCCACTTT.

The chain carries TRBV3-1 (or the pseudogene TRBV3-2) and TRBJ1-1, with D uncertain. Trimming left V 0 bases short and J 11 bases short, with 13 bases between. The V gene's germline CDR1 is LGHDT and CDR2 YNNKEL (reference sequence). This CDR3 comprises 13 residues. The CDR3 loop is CASSQEPSKKAFF. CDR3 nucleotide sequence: TGTGCCAGCAGCCAAGAGCCCAGTAAGAAGGCTTTCTTT.

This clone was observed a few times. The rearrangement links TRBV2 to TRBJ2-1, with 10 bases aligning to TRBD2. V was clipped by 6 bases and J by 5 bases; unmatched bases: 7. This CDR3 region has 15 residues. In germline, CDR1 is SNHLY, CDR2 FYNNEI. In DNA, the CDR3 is TGTGCCAGCAGGGCCGGACTAGCGGATAACAATGAGCAGTTCTTC. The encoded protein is CASRAGLADNNEQFF.

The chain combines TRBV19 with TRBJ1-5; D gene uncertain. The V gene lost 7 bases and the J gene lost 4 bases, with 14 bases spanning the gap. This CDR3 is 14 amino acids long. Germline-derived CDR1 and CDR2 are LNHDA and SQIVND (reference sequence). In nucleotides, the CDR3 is TGTGCCAGTATTCCATCGGGGAGAAATCAGCCCCAGCATTTT. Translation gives CASIPSGRNQPQHF.

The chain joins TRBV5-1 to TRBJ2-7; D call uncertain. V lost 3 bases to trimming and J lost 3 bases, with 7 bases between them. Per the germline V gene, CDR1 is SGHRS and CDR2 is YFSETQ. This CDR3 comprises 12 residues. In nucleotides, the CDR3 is TGCGCCAGCAGCTCCCGAAACTACGAGCAGTACTTC. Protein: CASSSRNYEQYF.

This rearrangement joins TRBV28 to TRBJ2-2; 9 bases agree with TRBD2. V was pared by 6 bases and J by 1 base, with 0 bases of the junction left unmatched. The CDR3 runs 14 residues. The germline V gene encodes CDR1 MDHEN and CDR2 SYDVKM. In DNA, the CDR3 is TGTGCCAGCAGGACTAGCGGGAACACCGGGGAGCTGTTTTTT. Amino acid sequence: CASRTSGNTGELFF.

This CDR3 reads CASSRRPGRKQPQHF. CDR3 DNA sequence: TGTGCCAGCAGCCGGCGACCCGGGAGGAAACAGCCCCAGCATTTT. The V call is TRBV6-2 or TRBV6-3, the J call TRBJ1-5; no definite D call. Per germline, CDR1 MNHEY and CDR2 SVGEGT. V was clipped by 6 bases and J by 7 bases, with 19 bases between them. This CDR3 has 15 residues.

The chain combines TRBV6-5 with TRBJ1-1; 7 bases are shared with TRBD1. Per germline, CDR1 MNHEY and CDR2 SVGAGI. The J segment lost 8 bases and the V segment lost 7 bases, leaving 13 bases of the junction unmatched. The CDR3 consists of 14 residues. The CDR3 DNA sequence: TGTGCCAGCATAATAACTCAGACAGGGCCCGAAGCTTTCTTT. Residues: CASIITQTGPEAFF.

In DNA form, the CDR3 reads TGTGCCACCAGCATAGGCCCCGACATCCAAGAGACCCAGTACTTC. Its translation is CATSIGPDIQETQYF. The chain carries TRBV15 and TRBJ2-5; D remains ambiguous. Trimming stripped 4 bases from V and 1 base from J, with 13 bases between. In germline, CDR1 is LNHNV, CDR2 YYDKDF (reference sequence). The CDR3 spans 15 residues.

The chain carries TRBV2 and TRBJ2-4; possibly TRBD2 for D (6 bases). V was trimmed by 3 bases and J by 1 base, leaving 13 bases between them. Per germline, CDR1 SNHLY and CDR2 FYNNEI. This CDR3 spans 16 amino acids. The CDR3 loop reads CASSEWEAGAKNIQYF. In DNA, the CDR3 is TGTGCCAGCAGTGAGTGGGAGGCGGGTGCCAAAAACATTCAGTACTTC.

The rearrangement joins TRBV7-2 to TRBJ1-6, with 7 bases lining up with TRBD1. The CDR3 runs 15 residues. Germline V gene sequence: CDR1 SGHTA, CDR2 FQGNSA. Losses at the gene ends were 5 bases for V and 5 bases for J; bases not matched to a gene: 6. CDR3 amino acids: CASSHGTANNSPLHF. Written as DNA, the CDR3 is TGTGCCAGCAGCCACGGGACAGCCAATAATTCACCCCTCCACTTT.

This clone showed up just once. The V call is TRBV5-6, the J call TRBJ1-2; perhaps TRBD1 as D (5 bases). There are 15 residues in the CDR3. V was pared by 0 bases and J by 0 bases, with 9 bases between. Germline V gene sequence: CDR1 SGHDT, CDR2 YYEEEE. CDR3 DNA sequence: TGTGCCAGCAGCTTGGAGGGCAGGGCTAACTATGGCTACACCTTC. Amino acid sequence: CASSLEGRANYGYTF. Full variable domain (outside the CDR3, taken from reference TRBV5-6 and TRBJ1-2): DAGVTQSPTHLIKTRGQQVTLRCSPKSGHDTVSWYQQALGQGPQFIFQYYEEEERQRGNFPDRFSGHQFPNYSSELNVNALLLGDSALYLCASSLEGRANYGYTFGSGTRLTVV.

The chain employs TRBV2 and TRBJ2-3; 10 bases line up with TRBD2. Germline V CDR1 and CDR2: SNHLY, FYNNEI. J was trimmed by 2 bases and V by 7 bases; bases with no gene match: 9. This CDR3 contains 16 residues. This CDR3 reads CASKVGAGGITDTQYF. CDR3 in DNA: TGTGCCAGCAAGGTGGGAGCGGGGGGGATCACAGATACGCAGTATTTT.

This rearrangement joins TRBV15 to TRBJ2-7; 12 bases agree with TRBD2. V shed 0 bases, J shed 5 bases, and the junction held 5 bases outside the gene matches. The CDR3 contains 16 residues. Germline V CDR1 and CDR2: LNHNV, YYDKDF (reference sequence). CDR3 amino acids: CATSRDATSGRHEQYF. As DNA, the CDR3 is TGTGCCACCAGCAGAGACGCGACTAGCGGGAGACACGAGCAGTACTTC.